Detailed here is one T cell receptor (beta chain). How the authors handled the data: Reference gene primer amplification yielded estimated nucleated cell counts. The protocol was immunoSEQ multiplex PCR, while the TCRdb copy is restricted to in-frame clones and leaves out a portion. D and trimming were read from the DNA, whereas the V and J calls and clone size are those reported in that table. This table has over 130,000 clones, roughly 85% appearing once. The data belong to a study of blood T cell repertoires in COVID-19. Across the study: Acute and convalescent COVID-19 samples came from the United States, Italy and Spain. Sources were T cells, B-cell-depleted T cells, or PBMCs; the material itself was cDNA or gDNA.

The CDR3 is 14 amino acids. The ends lost 4 bases at V and 4 bases at J; junction bases unmatched: 1. CDR1 is SGDLS and CDR2 is YYNGEE in the germline V gene. The receptor was derived from a man in his fifties with acute or convalescent COVID-19. Sequencing was done on a sample of peripheral blood. The chain has TRBV9 and TRBJ2-7, with TRBD2 matching 14 bases. The CDR3: CASSRTSGGYEQYF. CDR3 in DNA: TGTGCCAGCAGCCGGACTAGCGGGGGGTACGAGCAGTACTTC. Drawing the rest from reference TRBV9 and TRBJ2-7, the complete variable domain is DSGVTQTPKHLITATGQRVTLRCSPRSGDLSVYWYQQSLDQGLQFLIQYYNGEERAKGNILERFSAQQFPDLHSELNLSSLELGDSALYFCASSRTSGGYEQYFGPGTRLTVT.